These 29 T cell receptor beta chains share one sample of origin, sequenced in a study of blood T cell repertoires in COVID-19. Here immunoSEQ multiplex PCR was the method, and the copy in TCRdb shows in-frame clones only, minus some. This table has over 15,000 clones, over 80% appearing once. The sample was peripheral blood. The receptors derive from a human donor in a cohort sampled during active COVID-19. The donor label of this sample is uncertain.

The chain carries TRBV5-6 and TRBJ2-7; 8 nucleotides agree with TRBD1. The CDR3 extends over 15 amino acids. CDR1 is SGHDT, CDR2 YYEEEE, per germline. J gave up 6 bases and V 0 bases, and 8 bases lay outside the gene matches. Here the CDR3 DNA reads TGTGCCAGCAGCTTGGAGTACAGGGGGGCATCCGAGCAGTACTTC. Translated, it gives CASSLEYRGASEQYF. The whole variable domain, remainder taken from reference TRBV5-6 and TRBJ2-7, is DAGVTQSPTHLIKTRGQQVTLRCSPKSGHDTVSWYQQALGQGPQFIFQYYEEEERQRGNFPDRFSGHQFPNYSSELNVNALLLGDSALYLCASSLEYRGASEQYFGPGTRLTVT.

This sequence joins TRBV7-2 and TRBJ2-5; D uncertain. CDR3 length: 13 residues. Deletions cut 6 bases from V and 4 bases from J, with 12 bases between. CDR1 SGHTA and CDR2 FQGNSA come from the germline V gene. CDR3 coding DNA: TGTGCCAGCAGTCCCCGCGTCCGAGAGACCCAGTACTTC. Protein sequence: CASSPRVRETQYF.

This chain connects TRBV6-1 to TRBJ2-7; 10 positions agree with TRBD2. V lost 3 bases and J lost 7; bases outside the gene matches: 12. Looked up from germline, CDR1 is MNHNS and CDR2 is SASEGT. This CDR3 region has 16 residues. The CDR3 sequence is CASSDSGRAGFGEQYF. Written as DNA, the CDR3 is TGTGCCAGCAGTGACAGCGGGAGGGCCGGTTTCGGGGAGCAGTACTTC.

The CDR3 DNA sequence: TGTGCCAGCAGCTTGGTCGGGGGGGACCCAAATGAAGCTTTCTTT. Translating it yields CASSLVGGDPNEAFF. This sequence joins TRBV5-6 and TRBJ1-1, with D perhaps TRBD1 (5 bases). CDR1 and CDR2 from the germline V gene are SGHDT and YYEEEE. The CDR3 runs to 15 residues. The V end was cut by 0 bases, the J end by 7 bases, with 16 bases between.

This sequence joins TRBV5-1 and TRBJ2-5, with TRBD1 identical over 8 bases. The CDR3 sequence is 14 residues long. Germline V gene data show CDR1 as SGHRS and CDR2 as YFSETQ. Trimming cost V 4 bases and J 1 base; bases outside gene matches: 3. CDR3 coding DNA: TGCGCCAGCAGCCTACAGGGGGGCCAAGAGACCCAGTACTTC. It translates to CASSLQGGQETQYF.

The chain is built from TRBV7-2 and TRBJ2-3; D is undetermined. With 1 base removed from V and 1 base from J, the gap between germline ends came to 9 bases. CDR3 length: 15 amino acids. Germline values: CDR1 SGHTA, CDR2 FQGNSA. CDR3 protein: CASSLGVIGTDTQYF. The CDR3 coding sequence is TGTGCCAGCAGCTTAGGCGTCATAGGCACAGATACGCAGTATTTT.

The genes are TRBV28 and TRBJ1-3; 7 bases line up with TRBD1. Per the germline V gene, CDR1 is MDHEN and CDR2 is SYDVKM. V trimming: 3 bases; J trimming: 9 bases; junction bases outside the gene matches: 8. This CDR3 is built from 14 residues. The CDR3 spells CASSLTGIPGTIYF. CDR3 sequence (DNA): TGTGCCAGCAGTTTGACAGGGATCCCCGGCACCATATATTTT.

The chain combines TRBV5-1 with TRBJ2-3, with TRBD2 identical over 8 bases. Germline assignment: CDR1 SGHRS and CDR2 YFSETQ. V shed 4 bases, J shed 6 bases, and the junction held 10 bases outside the gene matches. CDR3 length: 15 amino acids. In DNA, the CDR3 is TGCGCCAGCAGCAGTAACGGGAGGGCCGAGGATACGCAGTATTTT. This codes for CASSSNGRAEDTQYF.

V and J are TRBV11-3 and TRBJ2-1; TRBD2 aligns across 7 bases. The germline gives CDR1 SGHNT, CDR2 YENEEA. The ends lost 2 bases at V and 8 bases at J; junction bases unmatched: 0. This CDR3 contains 12 residues. Here the CDR3 DNA reads TGTGCCAGCAGCTTACGGGGGGATGAGCAGTTCTTC. Translating gives CASSLRGDEQFF.

The V call is TRBV12-5, the J call TRBJ2-5; maybe TRBD1 (6 bases). The CDR3 runs 13 residues. The germline V and J ends were trimmed by 0 bases and 4 bases, with 6 bases remaining between them. Germline loops: CDR1 LGHNT, CDR2 FRNRAP. The CDR3 sequence: CASGLVQGETQYF. CDR3 nucleotides: TGTGCTAGTGGTTTGGTACAGGGAGAGACCCAGTACTTC. Drawing the rest from reference TRBV12-5 and TRBJ2-5, the complete variable domain is DARVTQTPRHKVTEMGQEVTMRCQPILGHNTVFWYRQTMMQGLELLAYFRNRAPLDDSGMPKDRFSAEMPDATLATLKIQPSEPRDSAVYFCASGLVQGETQYFGPGTRLLVL.

The CDR3: CASSLARDTDTQYF. For the CDR3, the DNA is TGTGCCAGCAGCTTAGCGAGGGACACAGATACGCAGTATTTT. This chain uses TRBV7-3 with TRBJ2-3; maybe TRBD2 (5 bases). This CDR3 spans 14 amino acids. V dropped 2 bases and J dropped 2 bases, with 8 bases sitting between them. Looked up from germline, CDR1 is SGHTA and CDR2 is FQGTGA.

The V call is TRBV20-1, the J call TRBJ2-1; tentative D call: TRBD2 (5 bases). V was cut by 3 bases and J by 6 bases, with 15 bases left in between. Germline V gives CDR1 DFQATT, CDR2 SNEGSKA (reference sequence). The CDR3 sequence is 14 residues long. The CDR3 sequence: CSASHNSRGNEQFF. The CDR3 coding sequence is TGCAGTGCTAGTCATAACTCACGGGGCAATGAGCAGTTCTTC.

The chain's CDR3 is CASTDDSTSTDTQYF. The CDR3 DNA follows: TGCGCCAGCACAGATGACTCGACTAGCACAGATACGCAGTATTTT. This chain connects TRBV5-1 to TRBJ2-3, with D uncertain. The CDR3 covers 15 residues. Per germline, CDR1 SGHRS and CDR2 YFSETQ. Trimming shortened V by 6 bases and J by 0 bases, and 14 bases separated the two germline ends.

CDR3 amino acids: CASRPTGASRPQHF. The CDR3 DNA reads as TGTGCCAGCAGGCCTACAGGGGCGAGCCGGCCCCAGCATTTT. The gene calls are TRBV6-5 and TRBJ1-5; 7 positions match TRBD1. The germline V gene has CDR1 MNHEY and CDR2 SVGAGI. V shed 6 bases and J 9 bases; nucleotides not matched to a gene: 11. This CDR3 has 14 amino acids.

V and J are TRBV7-2 and TRBJ2-2, with 10 bases identical to TRBD2. V was pared by 6 bases and J by 7 bases, with 8 bases of the junction left unmatched. Germline V gene data show CDR1 as SGHTA and CDR2 as FQGNSA. The CDR3 loop spans 15 amino acids. In DNA form, the CDR3 reads TGTGCCAGCAGACCTCCGGGACTAGCGAGCGGGGAGCTGTTTTTT. Its protein is CASRPPGLASGELFF.

The V gene is TRBV6-4, the J gene TRBJ1-1, with D possibly TRBD1 on 6 matching bases. Germline-derived CDR1 and CDR2 are MRHNA and SNTAGT. The CDR3 sequence is 14 residues long. The germline V and J ends were trimmed by 6 bases and 3 bases, with 14 bases remaining between them. The CDR3 loop is CASRPTGTDTEAFF. CDR3 nucleotides: TGTGCCAGCAGACCCACAGGGACCGACACTGAAGCTTTCTTT.

This sequence joins TRBV24-1 and TRBJ2-1; no clear D gene. V lost 4 bases and J lost 1, with 10 bases in between. Per germline, CDR1 KGHDR and CDR2 SFDVKD. This CDR3 spans 15 amino acids. In DNA, the CDR3 is TGTGCCACCAGTGACCGACTGGTTTCCTACAATGAGCAGTTCTTC. It is translated as CATSDRLVSYNEQFF.

The V call is TRBV18, the J call TRBJ2-7; 11 bases match TRBD2. CDR3 length: 15 residues. The trim removed 8 bases at V and 1 base at J, leaving 7 bases unmatched. Germline V gene lookup returns CDR1 KGHSH and CDR2 LQKENI. CDR3 DNA: TGTGCCAGCCAAAGAACTAGCGGGGGTTCCTACGAGCAGTACTTC. Protein: CASQRTSGGSYEQYF. The variable domain in full, with the rest retrieved from reference TRBV18 and TRBJ2-7, is NAGVMQNPRHLVRRRGQEARLRCSPMKGHSHVYWYRQLPEEGLKFMVYLQKENIIDESGMPKERFSAEFPKEGPSILRIQQVVRGDSAAYFCASQRTSGGSYEQYFGPGTRLTVT.

The V gene is TRBV9, the J gene TRBJ1-2; possible D gene TRBD1, 5 bases. V was clipped by 0 bases and J by 5 bases, with 8 bases between them. CDR1 is SGDLS and CDR2 is YYNGEE in the germline V gene. The CDR3 is 13 amino acids. The CDR3 nucleotides read TGTGCCAGCAGCGTAGAGGGGCCGTATGGCTACACCTTC. Its translation is CASSVEGPYGYTF.

The genes are TRBV9 and TRBJ2-1; 7 bases agree with TRBD1. Germline CDR1 reads SGDLS; CDR2 reads YYNGEE. The trim removed 1 base at V and 0 bases at J, leaving 7 bases unmatched. The CDR3 consists of 17 residues. DNA of the CDR3: TGTGCCAGCAGCGTACAACCGACAGGGAGCTCCTACAATGAGCAGTTCTTC. It encodes CASSVQPTGSSYNEQFF. The full variable domain, with the rest looked up from reference TRBV9 and TRBJ2-1, is DSGVTQTPKHLITATGQRVTLRCSPRSGDLSVYWYQQSLDQGLQFLIQYYNGEERAKGNILERFSAQQFPDLHSELNLSSLELGDSALYFCASSVQPTGSSYNEQFFGPGTRLTVL.

V is TRBV9 and J is TRBJ2-3, with TRBD2 identical over 8 bases. V lost 0 bases, J lost 0 bases, and 0 bases stayed unmatched. CDR3 length: 15 residues. CDR1 and CDR2 from the germline V gene are SGDLS and YYNGEE. The CDR3 is CASSVAGGSTDTQYF. CDR3 DNA sequence: TGTGCCAGCAGCGTAGCGGGGGGGAGCACAGATACGCAGTATTTT.

The CDR3 spells CASRFQETQYF. DNA of the CDR3: TGTGCCAGCCGGTTTCAAGAGACCCAGTACTTC. This sequence joins TRBV2 and TRBJ2-5; D unclear. The ends were cut back, 8 bases at V and 2 bases at J, with 6 bases in the middle. The CDR3 is 11 amino acids. Germline values: CDR1 SNHLY, CDR2 FYNNEI.

The V call is TRBV7-3, the J call TRBJ2-3; 7 nucleotides align to TRBD2. Per germline, CDR1 SGHTA and CDR2 FQGTGA. The CDR3 runs 15 residues. V gave up 5 bases and J gave up 4 bases; unmatched junction bases: 9. CDR3 sequence: CASSPGIAGPDTQYF. CDR3 DNA sequence: TGTGCCAGCAGCCCCGGGATAGCGGGTCCAGATACGCAGTATTTT.

This clone was detected only once. The chain uses TRBV6-5 and TRBJ2-7; no clear D. The ends were cut back, 8 bases at V and 0 bases at J, with 2 bases in the middle. The CDR3 runs to 10 residues. Germline V CDR1 and CDR2: MNHEY, SVGAGI. This chain's CDR3 is CASRSYEQYF. The CDR3 nucleotides read TGTGCCAGCCGCTCCTACGAGCAGTACTTC.

The chain joins TRBV28 to TRBJ2-1, with D tentatively TRBD2 (6 bases). Trimming removed 6 bases at V and 2 bases at J, with 14 bases between. Germline CDR1 reads MDHEN; CDR2 reads SYDVKM. This CDR3 has 15 residues. The CDR3 is CASRVGGVTYNEQFF. The DNA of the CDR3 is TGTGCCAGCAGGGTCGGAGGGGTTACCTACAATGAGCAGTTCTTC.

The CDR3 region is CASSGQVYSGNTIYF. CDR3 bases: TGTGCCAGTAGTGGACAGGTTTACTCTGGAAACACCATATATTTT. This chain uses TRBV19 with TRBJ1-3; 7 positions agree with TRBD1. From germline, CDR1 is LNHDA and CDR2 SQIVND (reference sequence). This CDR3 has 15 amino acids. V trimming: 5 bases; J trimming: 0 bases; junction bases outside the gene matches: 4.

The chain recombines TRBV2 with TRBJ2-7; TRBD2 matches at 11 bases. Germline V gene data show CDR1 as SNHLY and CDR2 as FYNNEI. J gave up 3 bases and V 7 bases, and 8 bases lay outside the gene matches. CDR3 length: 15 residues. The CDR3 protein is CASINELAGVYEQYF. DNA for the CDR3: TGTGCCAGCATCAACGAACTAGCGGGAGTCTACGAGCAGTACTTC.

The chain carries TRBV3-1 (or the pseudogene TRBV3-2) and TRBJ1-3; a possible D gene is TRBD1 (6 bases). Germline V CDR1 and CDR2: LGHDT, YNNKEL (reference sequence). The CDR3 totals 16 residues. Trimming cost V 0 bases and J 4 bases, with 13 bases left between them. The CDR3 spells CASSQDPRGAGNTIYF. Written as DNA, the CDR3 is TGTGCCAGCAGCCAAGACCCGCGGGGGGCCGGAAACACCATATATTTT.

CDR3 protein: CASSFGPDTQYF. DNA of the CDR3: TGTGCCAGCAGCTTTGGCCCAGATACGCAGTATTTT. This chain connects TRBV5-5 to TRBJ2-3; D is ambiguous. Germline CDR1 is SGHKS and CDR2 is YYEKEE (reference sequence). The CDR3 is 12 residues long. The V gene lost 2 bases and the J gene lost 4 bases, with 5 bases spanning the gap. The full variable domain, with the rest looked up from reference TRBV5-5 and TRBJ2-3, is DAGVTQSPTHLIKTRGQQVTLRCSPISGHKSVSWYQQVLGQGPQFIFQYYEKEERGRGNFPDRFSARQFPNYSSELNVNALLLGDSALYLCASSFGPDTQYFGPGTRLTVL.